The next 7 T cell receptor beta chains were all read from a single sample in a study of identical twins. TCRdb reprocessed the 5' RACE reads via MiXCR and lists one record per CDR3 protein. This table has about 1.7 million distinct CDR3 sequences, roughly a third appearing once. Sequencing was carried out using cord blood. All receptors come from a newborn girl in good health.

Details on this clonotype: A much larger clone lies a single base off, so this may be a read error. The chain carries TRBV10-3 and TRBJ1-2, with D maybe TRBD1 (5 bases). Germline CDR1 and CDR2: ENHRY and SYGVKD. The CDR3 loop spans 13 amino acids. For the CDR3, the DNA is TGTGCCATCAGTGAGTCGAGGGGCTATGGCCACACCTTC. Its protein product is CAISESRGYGHTF.

This rearrangement joins TRBV2 to TRBJ2-5; the D gene is possibly TRBD1 (5 bases). The assigned J gene may be wrong: the sequence end matches TRBJ2-7 better. Germline CDR1 and CDR2: SNHLY and FYNNEI. CDR3 length: 13 residues. The CDR3 DNA follows: TGTGCCAGCAGTGGGACAAAAACCTACGAGCAGTACTTC. Translating it yields CASSGTKTYEQYF.

This chain uses TRBV6-5 with TRBJ1-1; perhaps TRBD1 as D (5 bases). The CDR3 is 12 residues long. Deletions cut 10 bases from V and 1 base from J, with 10 bases between. Germline CDR1 and CDR2: MNHEY and SVGAGI. The CDR3 protein is CATGKGNTEAFF. The CDR3 DNA reads TGTGCCACAGGGAAGGGGAACACTGAAGCTTTCTTT.

This clonotype was recorded only once. This sequence joins TRBV5-1 and TRBJ2-7, with D unclear. The CDR3 consists of 16 residues. V gave up 3 bases and J gave up 1 base, with 17 bases separating them. The germline CDR1 and CDR2 sequences are SGHRS and YFSETQ. The CDR3 bases are TGCGCCAGCAGCTCAGACGGGTTACTACTATCCTACGAGCAGTACTTC. Translating it yields CASSSDGLLLSYEQYF.

The chain is built from TRBV20-1 and TRBJ2-3; TRBD1 agrees at 8 bases. The CDR3 contains 13 residues. The germline CDR1 and CDR2 sequences are DFQATT and SNEGSKA (reference sequence). Unmatched junction bases numbered 6, after V lost 4 bases and J lost 6 bases. CDR3 in amino acids: CSATRTGKDTQYF. The CDR3 coding sequence is TGCAGTGCTACCCGGACAGGGAAGGATACGCAGTATTTT.

The chain links TRBV20-1 to TRBJ2-1; 10 bases align to TRBD2. CDR1 and CDR2 (germline): DFQATT, SNEGSKA (reference sequence). The CDR3 loop spans 18 amino acids. With V trimmed by 0 bases and J by 4 bases, 12 bases remained unmatched. The CDR3 nucleotides are TGCAGTGCTAGAGATCCGGTCGAGCGGGGGGGCAATTACAATGAGCAGTTCTTC. As protein: CSARDPVERGGNYNEQFF.

The chain joins TRBV14 to TRBJ1-6; the D gene is possibly TRBD1 (5 bases). CDR3 length: 15 residues. V was clipped by 1 base and J by 8 bases, with 12 bases between them. The V gene's germline CDR1 is SGHDN and CDR2 FVKESK. In DNA, the CDR3 is TGTGCCAGCAGCCAAGCTTTGACAGTTTATTCACCCCTCCACTTT. It encodes CASSQALTVYSPLHF. The whole variable domain, filled in from reference TRBV14 and TRBJ1-6, reads EAGVTQFPSHSVIEKGQTVTLRCDPISGHDNLYWYRRVMGKEIKFLLHFVKESKQDESGMPNNRFLAERTGGTYSTLKVQPAELEDSGVYFCASSQALTVYSPLHFGNGTRLTVT.